One TCR beta chain is described in this entry. V lost 9 bases and J lost 2; bases outside the gene matches: 3. Germline values: CDR1 KGHDR, CDR2 SFDVKD. The CDR3 covers 14 residues. Methods used by the authors: It was from reference gene primer amplification that nucleated cell counts were estimated. Clones were read by immunoSEQ multiplex PCR, and TCRdb kept only the in-frame ones, dropping some. V and J calls plus clone size are reproduced from that table; the DNA served to infer D and trimming. Here the sample spans under 350,000 clones, about 82% being singletons. This sample stems from a study of blood T cell repertoires in COVID-19. Study-wide context: T cells, B-cell-depleted T cells, or PBMCs supplied cDNA or gDNA.

The rearrangement joins TRBV24-1 to TRBJ2-2, with 9 positions matching TRBD1. This clonotype originated in a human donor in a cohort sampled during active COVID-19. The specimen sequenced was peripheral blood. The CDR3 is CATEQGANTGELFF. The CDR3 DNA reads TGTGCCACCGAACAGGGGGCCAACACCGGGGAGCTGTTTTTT.